Below are 9 T cell receptor beta chains sequenced from a single sample in a study of STAT3 mutations in large granular lymphocyte leukemia. The method was immunoSEQ multiplex PCR; TCRdb's version includes in-frame clones alone and lacks a portion of them. The sample comprises over 30,000 clones, 70% to 90% of which are singletons, and about 13% rests with the top ten. The study's findings and limits: Every T-LGLL patient had at least one immunodominant TCRbeta clonotype.

Their specific antigens are unknown. The source material was peripheral blood mononuclear cells. The receptors were gathered from a man between 60 and 75 years old with T-cell large granular lymphocyte leukemia. Some clones in this sample may be carry-over from other donors' samples.

This clone has more than one count but fewer than ten. This sequence joins TRBV21-1 and TRBJ1-5. TRBV21-1 is recorded as a pseudogene. The CDR3 totals 17 residues. The CDR3 reads CASSTFIRPVGNQPQHF. In DNA form, the CDR3 reads TGTGCCAGCAGCACTTTTATCAGACCAGTTGGCAATCAGCCCCAGCATTTT.

This clone was picked up a small number of times. The chain carries TRBV5-1 and TRBJ2-7; TRBD2 matches 7 bases. CDR3 length equals 14 residues. In germline, CDR1 is SGHRS, CDR2 YFSETQ. Losses at the gene ends were 0 bases for V and 7 bases for J; bases not matched to a gene: 7. CDR3 nucleotide sequence: TGCGCCAGCAGCTTGGCCGGGACTACGGGGGAGCAGTACTTC. Translating gives CASSLAGTTGEQYF.

The rearrangement uses TRBV28 and TRBJ1-2; no firm D call. V lost 8 bases and J lost 8, with 3 bases in between. From germline, CDR1 is MDHEN and CDR2 SYDVKM. CDR3 length: 8 residues. In DNA form, the CDR3 reads TGTGCCAGCCACGGCTACACCTTC. Translating gives CASHGYTF.

The chain has TRBV5-1 and TRBJ1-1; 9 bases align to TRBD1. CDR1 and CDR2 from the germline V gene are SGHRS and YFSETQ. The junction had 11 bases not matched to a gene; V was cut back by 4 bases and J by 4 bases. This CDR3 comprises 16 residues. The CDR3 DNA follows: TGCGCCAGCAGCCCGACGGGACAGGGCCAAGGCACTGAAGCTTTCTTT. Amino acids: CASSPTGQGQGTEAFF.

The chain uses TRBV5-1 and TRBJ2-3; maybe TRBD1 (6 bases). The germline gives CDR1 SGHRS, CDR2 YFSETQ. The V and J ends lost 4 bases and 1 base respectively, with 13 bases between them. The length of the CDR3 is 15 residues. The chain's CDR3 is CASSPQGSGTDTQYF. DNA for the CDR3: TGCGCCAGCAGCCCACAGGGATCGGGCACAGATACGCAGTATTTT.

This chain connects TRBV19 to TRBJ1-2, with D maybe TRBD1 (5 bases). Germline-derived CDR1 and CDR2 are LNHDA and SQIVND (reference sequence). The CDR3 totals 13 residues. V lost 2 bases and J lost 4, with 8 bases in between. CDR3 coding DNA: TGTGCCAGTAGTATAACCGGGGGCTATGGCTACACCTTC. Residues: CASSITGGYGYTF.

This chain joins TRBV29-1 and TRBJ2-1, with D perhaps matching TRBD1 (5 bases). Per the germline V gene, CDR1 is SQVTM and CDR2 is ANQGSEA. V was clipped by 1 base and J by 15 bases, with 10 bases between them. The CDR3 loop spans 10 amino acids. CDR3 protein: CSVEGGGRFF. The CDR3 nucleotides are TGCAGCGTTGAAGGGGGCGGAAGGTTCTTC.

V and J are TRBV6-6 and TRBJ2-5; D not resolved. The CDR3 length is 12 residues. The germline V gene has CDR1 MNHNY and CDR2 SVGAGI (reference sequence). V was pared by 10 bases and J by 7 bases, with 16 bases between. The chain's CDR3 is CATGVGSGTQYF. In DNA, the CDR3 is TGTGCCACCGGCGTGGGCTCCGGGACCCAGTACTTC.

The rearrangement links TRBV6-1 to TRBJ2-4; 7 nucleotides match TRBD2. Losses at the gene ends were 6 bases for V and 8 bases for J; bases not matched to a gene: 13. Germline V gene data show CDR1 as MNHNS and CDR2 as SASEGT. This CDR3 spans 15 amino acids. This chain's CDR3 is CASRAGRTSGDIQYF. The CDR3 coding sequence is TGTGCCAGCAGAGCGGGACGGACCTCCGGGGACATTCAGTACTTC.